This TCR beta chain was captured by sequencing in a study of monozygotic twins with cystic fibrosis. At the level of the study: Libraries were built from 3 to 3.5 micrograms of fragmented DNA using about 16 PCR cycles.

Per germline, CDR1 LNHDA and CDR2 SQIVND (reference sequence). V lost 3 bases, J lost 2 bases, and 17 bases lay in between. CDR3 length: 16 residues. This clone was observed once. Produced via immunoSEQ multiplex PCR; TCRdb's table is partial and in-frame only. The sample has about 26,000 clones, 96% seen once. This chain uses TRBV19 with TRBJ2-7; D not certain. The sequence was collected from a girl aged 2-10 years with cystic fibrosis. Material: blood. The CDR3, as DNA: TGTGCCAGTAGTATCCGCCCGATGGTCTCGACCTACGAGCAGTACTTC. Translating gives CASSIRPMVSTYEQYF.